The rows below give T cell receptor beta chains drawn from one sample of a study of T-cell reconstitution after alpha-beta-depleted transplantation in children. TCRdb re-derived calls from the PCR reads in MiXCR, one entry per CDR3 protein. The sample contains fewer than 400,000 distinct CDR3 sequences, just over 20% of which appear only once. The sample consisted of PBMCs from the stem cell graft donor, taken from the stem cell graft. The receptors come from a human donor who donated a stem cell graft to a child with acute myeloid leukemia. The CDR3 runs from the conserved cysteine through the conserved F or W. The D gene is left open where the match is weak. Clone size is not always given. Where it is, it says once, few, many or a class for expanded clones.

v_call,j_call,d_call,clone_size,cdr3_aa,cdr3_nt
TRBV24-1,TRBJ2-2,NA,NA,CATSDPGTSGELFF,TGTGCCACCAGTGATCCCGGGACGTCCGGGGAGCTGTTTTTT
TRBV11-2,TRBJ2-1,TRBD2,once,CASSPWTSGSIYNEQFF,TGTGCCAGCAGCCCATGGACTAGCGGGAGTATCTACAATGAGCAGTTCTTC
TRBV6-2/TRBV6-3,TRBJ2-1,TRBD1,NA,CASSPHRDRDNEQFF,TGTGCCAGCAGCCCCCACCGGGACAGGGACAATGAGCAGTTCTTC
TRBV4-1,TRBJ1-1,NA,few,CASSHQGNEAFF,TGCGCCAGCAGCCATCAGGGTAATGAAGCTTTCTTT
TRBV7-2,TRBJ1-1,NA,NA,CASSLAGPPNTEAFF,TGTGCCAGCAGCTTAGCGGGGCCCCCGAACACTGAAGCTTTCTTT
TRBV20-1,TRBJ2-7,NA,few,CSARGNLGRNSYEQYF,TGCAGTGCTAGAGGGAATTTGGGCCGGAACTCCTACGAGCAGTACTTC
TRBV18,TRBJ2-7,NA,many,CASSGGQAYEQYF,TGTGCCAGCAGCGGGGGACAGGCCTACGAGCAGTACTTC
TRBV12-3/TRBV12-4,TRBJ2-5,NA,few,CASTFRGVEGETQYF,TGTGCCAGCACTTTCAGGGGGGTAGAAGGGGAGACCCAGTACTTC
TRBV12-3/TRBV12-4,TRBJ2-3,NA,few,CASSRTGYGSTDTQYF,TGTGCCAGCAGCAGAACAGGGTATGGAAGCACAGATACGCAGTATTTT
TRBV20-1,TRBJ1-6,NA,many,CSARDRVAGGTSSPLHF,TGCAGTGCTAGAGATCGCGTCGCGGGGGGAACAAGTTCACCCCTCCACTTT
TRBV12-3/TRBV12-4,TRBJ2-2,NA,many,CASSGSTGELFF,TGTGCCAGCAGTGGGTCAACCGGGGAGCTGTTTTTT
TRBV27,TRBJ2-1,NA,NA,CASSLSWGPNNEQFF,TGTGCCAGCAGTTTATCGTGGGGCCCAAACAATGAGCAGTTCTTC
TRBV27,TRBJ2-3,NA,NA,CASSLLPPDTQYF,TGTGCCAGCAGTTTGTTACCCCCAGATACGCAGTATTTT
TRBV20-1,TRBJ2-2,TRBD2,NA,CSGRDSGLAGQGVTGELFF,TGCAGTGGTAGAGATTCGGGACTAGCGGGACAGGGTGTCACCGGGGAGCTGTTTTTT
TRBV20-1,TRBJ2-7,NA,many,CSAVQGPVGYEQYF,TGCAGTGCCGTACAGGGCCCCGTGGGGTACGAGCAGTACTTC
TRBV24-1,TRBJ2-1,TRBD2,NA,CATSEGVAGVYEQFF,TGTGCCACCAGTGAGGGGGTAGCGGGAGTTTATGAGCAGTTCTTC
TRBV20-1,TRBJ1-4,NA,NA,CSARVMKEKLFF,TGCAGTGCTAGGGTTATGAAGGAAAAACTGTTTTTT
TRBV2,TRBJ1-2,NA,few,CASSGQVTYGYTF,TGTGCCAGCAGTGGACAGGTCACCTATGGCTACACCTTC
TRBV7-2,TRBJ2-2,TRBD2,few,CASSAPGTSGAGELFF,TGTGCCAGCAGCGCCCCCGGGACTAGTGGAGCCGGGGAGCTGTTTTTT
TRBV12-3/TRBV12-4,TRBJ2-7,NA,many,CASSQGFFDEQYF,TGTGCCAGCAGCCAGGGGTTTTTTGACGAGCAGTACTTC
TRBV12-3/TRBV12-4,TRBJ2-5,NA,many,CASSRNEAETQYF,TGTGCCAGCAGTAGGAACGAGGCGGAGACCCAGTACTTC
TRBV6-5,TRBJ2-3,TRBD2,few,CASDRASGSTDTQYF,TGTGCCAGCGACCGGGCTAGCGGGAGCACAGATACGCAGTATTTT
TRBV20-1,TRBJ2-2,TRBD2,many,CSARGGLGFGGELFF,TGCAGTGCTAGAGGGGGACTAGGGTTCGGCGGGGAGCTGTTTTTT
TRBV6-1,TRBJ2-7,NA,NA,CASSGSSGHMSFYEQYF,TGTGCCAGCAGTGGCTCCTCTGGACATATGTCGTTCTACGAGCAGTACTTC
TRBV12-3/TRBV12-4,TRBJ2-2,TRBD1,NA,CASRRPGTGESGELFF,TGTGCCAGCAGGCGTCCCGGGACAGGGGAATCCGGGGAGCTGTTTTTT
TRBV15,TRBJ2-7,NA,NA,CATSRVPREYEQYF,TGTGCCACCAGCAGAGTGCCTAGAGAATACGAGCAGTACTTC
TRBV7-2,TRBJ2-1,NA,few,CASSLPASARGQFF,TGTGCCAGCAGCTTACCCGCTAGCGCCCGAGGGCAGTTCTTC
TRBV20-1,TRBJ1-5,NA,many,CSAHAPGGIMQPQHF,TGCAGTGCTCATGCGCCAGGAGGGATTATGCAGCCCCAGCATTTT
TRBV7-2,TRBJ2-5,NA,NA,CASSLGPVVARETQYF,TGTGCCAGCAGCCTAGGGCCTGTCGTGGCAAGAGAGACCCAGTACTTC
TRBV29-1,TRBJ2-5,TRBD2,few,CSVEGIAGGAETQYF,TGCAGCGTTGAGGGGATAGCGGGAGGGGCAGAGACCCAGTACTTC
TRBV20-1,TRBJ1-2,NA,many,CSAREQGLNYGYTF,TGCAGTGCTAGAGAGCAGGGTCTTAACTATGGCTACACCTTC
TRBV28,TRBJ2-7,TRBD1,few,CASSSPGQPYEQYF,TGTGCCAGCAGCTCCCCGGGACAGCCCTACGAGCAGTACTTC
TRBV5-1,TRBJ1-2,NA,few,CASSLEGHTYGYTF,TGCGCCAGCAGCTTGGAGGGCCACACCTATGGCTACACCTTC
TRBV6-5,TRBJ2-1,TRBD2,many,CASRLAGASSYNEQFF,TGTGCCAGCAGGTTAGCGGGAGCCTCCTCCTACAATGAGCAGTTCTTC
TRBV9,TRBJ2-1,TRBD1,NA,CASSASPGGSYEQFF,TGTGCCAGCAGCGCCTCTCCAGGGGGCAGTTATGAGCAGTTCTTC
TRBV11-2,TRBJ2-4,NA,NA,CASSLEYVGGGKNIQYF,TGTGCCAGCAGCTTAGAATACGTTGGAGGGGGCAAAAACATTCAGTACTTC
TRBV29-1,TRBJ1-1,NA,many,CSVDNGNTEAFF,TGCAGCGTTGATAATGGGAACACTGAAGCTTTCTTT
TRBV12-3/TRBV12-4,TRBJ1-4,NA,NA,CASTLMTAANEKLFF,TGTGCCAGCACCTTAATGACAGCAGCTAATGAAAAACTGTTTTTT
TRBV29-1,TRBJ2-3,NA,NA,CSVVPGASTDTQYF,TGCAGCGTTGTCCCCGGGGCTAGCACAGATACGCAGTATTTT
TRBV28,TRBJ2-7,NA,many,CASSLLYSYEQYF,TGTGCCAGCAGTTTACTATACTCCTACGAGCAGTACTTC
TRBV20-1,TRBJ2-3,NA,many,CSAIKGASSDTQYF,TGCAGTGCCATAAAAGGGGCTAGCTCAGATACGCAGTATTTT